The 28 T cell receptor beta chains below all came from one sample that was sequenced in a study of T cell repertoires in cytomegalovirus infection (dated by TCRdb to the late 2010s). TCRdb records Illumina HiSeq 1500 as the sequencer. TCRdb reprocessing: public reads trimmed at Q25 with fastp, clones called with MiXCR, in-frame beta chains kept. Rows merge per CDR3 protein into single entries with the most common DNA and genes. The sample yields 90,000 to 130,000 distinct CDR3 sequences; 9.5% to 13% were counted once. The biggest ten clones account for roughly 31% of the sample. No antigen is known for these receptors. The sequencing input was PBMCs, sequenced either directly or after in vitro stimulation (not recorded which). Receptor source: a human donor in good health (CMV status not recorded). Some clones in this sample may be carry-over from other donors' samples.

V gene TRBV7-9 combines with J gene TRBJ2-2, with D uncertain. The germline V gene encodes CDR1 SEHNR and CDR2 FQNEAQ (reference sequence). The CDR3 totals 12 residues. The V end lost 7 bases, the J end lost 7 bases, and 10 bases lay between the germline ends. In nucleotides, the CDR3 is TGTGCCAGCACCGACCAAATCGGGGAGCTGTTTTTT. This translates into CASTDQIGELFF.

This clonotype was detected only a few times. The CDR3 DNA reads as TGCAGTGGTGGGGGTAGGACTGAAGCTTTCTTT. Its translation: CSGGGRTEAFF. The chain couples TRBV20-1 to TRBJ1-1, with a tentative D call TRBD1 (5 bases). Germline CDR1 and CDR2: DFQATT and SNEGSKA (reference sequence). Trimming cost V 7 bases and J 5 bases, with 11 bases left between them. The CDR3 sequence is 11 residues long.

Only a few counts were recorded for this clonotype. The gene calls are TRBV5-1 and TRBJ2-7; maybe TRBD1 (6 bases). Trimming removed 4 bases at V and 2 bases at J, with 13 bases between. This CDR3 region has 14 residues. In germline, CDR1 is SGHRS, CDR2 YFSETQ. The CDR3 region is CASSEGHLAYEQYF. CDR3 coding DNA: TGCGCCAGCAGCGAGGGACATTTGGCCTACGAGCAGTACTTC.

This clonotype was seen a few times. The chain joins TRBV6-6 to TRBJ1-5, with a weak D call TRBD1 (5 bases). V was pared by 5 bases and J by 4 bases, with 12 bases between. Looked up from germline, CDR1 is MNHNY and CDR2 is SVGAGI (reference sequence). The CDR3 is made up of 14 amino acids. DNA for the CDR3: TGTGCCAGCAGTCAGATGGGGGGGAATCAGCCCCAGCATTTT. This codes for CASSQMGGNQPQHF.

This clonotype was observed a few times. The chain carries TRBV2 and TRBJ2-3; TRBD1 is a possible D gene (6 bases). Trimming removed 0 bases from V and 5 bases from J, with 12 bases in between. CDR1 and CDR2 from the germline V gene are SNHLY and FYNNEI. The CDR3 spans 15 residues. CDR3 nucleotide sequence: TGTGCCAGCAGTGAAGCAGGGGGAAGGGGAGATACGCAGTATTTT. It specifies CASSEAGGRGDTQYF.

This clonotype qualifies as large (0.1 to 1%). The CDR3: CASSLQGANYEQYF. CDR3 bases: TGTGCCAGCAGTCTACAGGGGGCGAACTACGAGCAGTACTTC. The chain joins TRBV27 to TRBJ2-7, with 9 positions matching TRBD1. Germline V gene sequence: CDR1 MNHEY, CDR2 SMNVEV (reference sequence). The CDR3 is made up of 14 amino acids. V gave up 5 bases and J gave up 3 bases; unmatched junction bases: 5.

The chain combines TRBV24-1 with TRBJ2-1, with D uncertain. This CDR3 contains 14 residues. V shed 4 bases and J shed 7 bases, with 13 bases lying between them. Looked up from germline, CDR1 is KGHDR and CDR2 is SFDVKD. CDR3: CATSEPYLGNEQFF. In nucleotides, the CDR3 is TGTGCCACCAGTGAGCCTTATTTAGGGAATGAGCAGTTCTTC.

This chain uses TRBV4-1 with TRBJ2-1; D gene ambiguous. Trimming left V 4 bases short and J 4 bases short, with 14 bases between. CDR3 length: 15 residues. CDR1 is MGHRA and CDR2 is YSYEKL in the germline V gene. The CDR3 region has the DNA TGCGCCAGCAGCCTTGTCACCAACCTTTACAATGAGCAGTTCTTC. Residues: CASSLVTNLYNEQFF.

This clonotype was counted ten times or more. The rearrangement uses TRBV7-9 and TRBJ2-5; no clear D. CDR3 length: 13 residues. Germline loops: CDR1 SEHNR, CDR2 FQNEAQ (reference sequence). Between the trimmed V and J ends, which lost 0 bases and 5 bases, there was a span of 7 bases. In DNA form, the CDR3 reads TGTGCCAGCAGCTTAGCCGTTCCTGAGACCCAGTACTTC. Translated, it gives CASSLAVPETQYF.

The CDR3 spells CASSLKANTEAFF. The CDR3 bases are TGTGCCAGCAGCTTGAAAGCGAACACTGAAGCTTTCTTT. The chain joins TRBV5-4 to TRBJ1-1; D is unresolved. The CDR3 consists of 13 residues. From germline, CDR1 is SGHNT and CDR2 YYREEE (reference sequence). V was cut by 1 base and J by 1 base, with 5 bases left in between.

This clonotype came up a few times. The chain is built from TRBV6-2 or TRBV6-3 and TRBJ2-2; D not resolved. With 8 bases removed from V and 6 bases from J, the gap between germline ends came to 22 bases. The CDR3 loop spans 16 amino acids. CDR1 MNHEY and CDR2 SVGEGT come from the germline V gene. In DNA, the CDR3 is TGTGCCAGCGTAAGGGCCGTTAGTTATAAGGCCGGGGAGCTGTTTTTT. Translating gives CASVRAVSYKAGELFF.

This clonotype was picked up a small number of times. Given a much more abundant clone one base away, this may be a read error. The chain recombines TRBV7-8 with TRBJ1-4, with 11 bases lining up with TRBD1. Trimming removed 5 bases from V and 6 bases from J; junction bases left unmatched: 2. The CDR3 consists of 14 residues. Germline-derived CDR1 and CDR2 are SGHVS and FQNEAQ. The CDR3 nucleotides read TGTGCCAGCAGCCGGACAGGGGGCTATGAAAAACTGTTTTTT. Protein product: CASSRTGGYEKLFF.

This clonotype came up many times. The chain joins TRBV7-2 to TRBJ2-4, with TRBD2 matching 9 bases. Unmatched junction bases numbered 2, after V lost 4 bases and J lost 7 bases. Germline loops: CDR1 SGHTA, CDR2 FQGNSA. The length of the CDR3 is 13 residues. The CDR3 sequence: CASSSSGINIQYF. The CDR3 DNA reads TGTGCCAGCAGCTCTAGCGGGATCAACATTCAGTACTTC.

This clonotype was seen more than once but under ten times. The CDR3 loop is CASSVEDLDSPLHF. The DNA for the CDR3 is TGTGCCAGCAGCGTAGAGGATCTAGACTCACCCCTCCACTTT. The chain recombines TRBV9 with TRBJ1-6, with no clear D. CDR1 and CDR2 from the germline V gene are SGDLS and YYNGEE. There are 14 residues in the CDR3. V was cut by 0 bases and J by 10 bases, with 11 bases left in between.

This chain uses TRBV6-1 with TRBJ2-7, with D possibly being TRBD2 (6 bases). Trimming pared 1 base from V and 2 bases from J, leaving 9 bases between. Per the germline V gene, CDR1 is MNHNS and CDR2 is SASEGT. The CDR3 consists of 14 residues. The CDR3 sequence: CASSEGRGTYEQYV. Here the CDR3 DNA reads TGTGCCAGCAGTGAAGGCCGGGGGACCTACGAGCAGTACGTC.

This clonotype was seen a few times. This chain connects TRBV5-4 to TRBJ2-7; D gene uncertain. V was pared by 9 bases and J by 0 bases, with 10 bases between. Looked up from germline, CDR1 is SGHNT and CDR2 is YYREEE (reference sequence). The CDR3 is made up of 12 amino acids. The CDR3 sequence is CATSGSSYEQYF. Written as DNA, the CDR3 is TGTGCCACCTCTGGATCCTCCTACGAGCAGTACTTC.

In its sample, this clonotype was seen many times. The CDR3 here is CASSSAGHGEQYV. In DNA, the CDR3 is TGTGCCAGCAGCTCGGCGGGGCACGGCGAGCAGTACGTC. The genes are TRBV7-2 and TRBJ2-7; possible D gene TRBD2, 6 bases. The CDR3 extends over 13 amino acids. V was clipped by 4 bases and J by 6 bases, with 13 bases between them. Germline assignment: CDR1 SGHTA and CDR2 FQGNSA.

V is TRBV2 and J is TRBJ1-1; D gene ambiguous. Germline assignment: CDR1 SNHLY and CDR2 FYNNEI. The CDR3 has 14 residues. V was shortened by 7 bases and J by 3 bases, with 15 bases between the two germline ends. The CDR3 DNA reads as TGTGCCAGCATCGAACGCCGGGCGGACACTGAAGCTTTCTTT. This sequence encodes CASIERRADTEAFF.

This clonotype occurred many times. The chain recombines TRBV7-2 with TRBJ1-1, with a possible D match to TRBD1 (5 bases). V lost 5 bases and J lost 5, with 12 bases in between. CDR1 is SGHTA and CDR2 is FQGNSA in the germline V gene. The CDR3 totals 13 residues. CDR3 in amino acids: CASSRDRVTEAFF. CDR3 in DNA: TGTGCCAGCAGCCGCGACAGAGTTACTGAAGCTTTCTTT. Drawing the rest from reference TRBV7-2 and TRBJ1-1, the complete variable domain is GAGVSQSPSNKVTEKGKDVELRCDPISGHTALYWYRQSLGQGLEFLIYFQGNSAPDKSGLPSDRFSAERTGGSVSTLTIQRTQQEDSAVYLCASSRDRVTEAFFGQGTRLTVV.

This clonotype was recorded many times. This chain joins TRBV11-3 and TRBJ2-2; 7 bases are a match to TRBD2. This CDR3 contains 15 residues. V was pared by 5 bases and J by 5 bases, with 8 bases of the junction left unmatched. Germline V gene lookup returns CDR1 SGHNT and CDR2 YENEEA. The CDR3 nucleotides read TGTGCCAGCAGCAAAGGAGGGGAGGGGACCGGGGAGCTGTTTTTT. The encoded protein is CASSKGGEGTGELFF.

This clonotype occurred many times. The V gene is TRBV4-1, the J gene TRBJ1-1; the D gene is possibly TRBD1 (6 bases). Germline V gene sequence: CDR1 MGHRA, CDR2 YSYEKL. V gave up 1 base and J gave up 6 bases, with 6 bases separating them. This CDR3 has 12 amino acids. The CDR3 nucleotides are TGCGCCAGCAGCCAAGCAGGGGCTGAAGCTTTCTTT. This translates into CASSQAGAEAFF.

V gene TRBV7-6 combines with J gene TRBJ2-7; D remains unclear. The V gene's germline CDR1 is SGHVS and CDR2 FNYEAQ. The CDR3 is made up of 13 amino acids. V lost 1 base and J lost 3, with 7 bases in between. The CDR3 loop is CASSLGRDYEQYF. For the CDR3, the DNA is TGTGCCAGCAGCTTAGGGCGCGACTACGAGCAGTACTTC.

This clonotype showed up many times. The V and J genes are TRBV4-2 and TRBJ1-2; D perhaps matches TRBD1 (6 bases). With 4 bases removed from V and 7 bases from J, the gap between germline ends came to 19 bases. The CDR3 is made up of 15 amino acids. Germline V gene sequence: CDR1 LGHNA, CDR2 YNFKEQ. In DNA, the CDR3 is TGTGCCAGCAGCCCCCGACAGGCGACGCCTCGTGGCTACACCTTC. Its translation: CASSPRQATPRGYTF.

A few counts support this clonotype. This sequence joins TRBV20-1 and TRBJ2-1; 10 bases agree with TRBD2. V shed 5 bases, J shed 9 bases, and the junction held 13 bases outside the gene matches. CDR3 size: 15 residues. CDR1 and CDR2 from the germline V gene are DFQATT and SNEGSKA (reference sequence). The CDR3 DNA reads TGCAGTGCTTTCGGCTCTAGCGGGAGAGGGAGTGAGCAGTTCTTC. This encodes CSAFGSSGRGSEQFF.

This clonotype came up a few times. The chain links TRBV15 to TRBJ2-5; 9 bases are shared with TRBD2. CDR1 and CDR2 (germline): LNHNV, YYDKDF (reference sequence). The J segment lost 9 bases and the V segment lost 5 bases, leaving 13 bases of the junction unmatched. The CDR3 has 15 amino acids. This CDR3 reads CATSERLAEVVAQYF. The CDR3 DNA reads TGTGCCACCAGCGAACGACTAGCGGAAGTAGTGGCCCAGTACTTC.

J is TRBJ1-5 and V is TRBV6-4; 7 positions agree with TRBD1. The germline gives CDR1 MRHNA, CDR2 SNTAGT. Germline trimming cut 3 bases from V and 4 bases from J; bases unmatched to any gene: 3. This CDR3 contains 14 residues. The CDR3, as DNA: TGTGCCAGCAGTGAGACAGGGAGTAATCAGCCCCAGCATTTT. Translated, it gives CASSETGSNQPQHF.

The sample holds many counts of this clonotype. The genes are TRBV28 and TRBJ2-5; D gene uncertain. The CDR3 covers 14 residues. The V gene's germline CDR1 is MDHEN and CDR2 SYDVKM. V was trimmed by 10 bases and J by 2 bases, leaving 17 bases between them. The CDR3 protein is CATVPAADQETQYF. Here the CDR3 DNA reads TGTGCCACCGTCCCGGCGGCGGATCAAGAGACCCAGTACTTC.

The chain has TRBV5-1 and TRBJ2-7, with D unresolved. CDR1 and CDR2 (germline): SGHRS, YFSETQ. Trimming pared 2 bases from V and 7 bases from J, leaving 16 bases between. There are 14 residues in the CDR3. CDR3 nucleotide sequence: TGCGCCAGCAGCTTAGGTGACTCCCGTATAGAGCAGTACTTC. Translation gives CASSLGDSRIEQYF. Variable domain in full (rest from reference TRBV5-1 and TRBJ2-7): KAGVTQTPRYLIKTRGQQVTLSCSPISGHRSVSWYQQTPGQGLQFLFEYFSETQRNKGNFPGRFSGRQFSNSRSEMNVSTLELGDSALYLCASSLGDSRIEQYFGPGTRLTVT.